What follows are 16 T cell receptor beta chains derived from one specimen sequenced in a study of response to subunit inactivated influenza vaccine. TCRdb reanalysed the RT-PCR reads using MiXCR and keeps one entry per CDR3 protein. The sample holds under 200,000 distinct CDR3 sequences, approximately 11% seen once. The sequencing here drew on CD8+ T cells sorted from PBMCs, taken 23 months after vaccination. The receptors originated from a man aged 45 to 75 who received an inactivated influenza vaccine.

There are a few counts of this clonotype. This chain joins TRBV2 and TRBJ2-3; D gene unclear. Trimming pared 9 bases from V and 4 bases from J, leaving 11 bases between. Germline V lookup: CDR1 SNHLY, CDR2 FYNNEI. This CDR3 has 12 residues. CDR3 sequence (DNA): TGTGCCAGTTCCACCCCGGCAGATACGCAGTATTTT. It codes for CASSTPADTQYF.

The V call is TRBV25-1, the J call TRBJ1-1; the match to TRBD1 covers 11 bases. The CDR3 totals 15 residues. CDR1 is MGHDK, CDR2 SYGVNS, per germline. With 5 bases clipped from V and 4 bases from J, the junction kept 6 bases outside the gene matches. CDR3 amino acids: CASSPPGTGGTEAFF. The CDR3 DNA follows: TGTGCCAGCAGTCCTCCCGGGACAGGGGGCACTGAAGCTTTCTTT. The full variable domain, its missing parts supplied by reference TRBV25-1 and TRBJ1-1, is EADIYQTPRYLVIGTGKKITLECSQTMGHDKMYWYQQDPGMELHLIHYSYGVNSTEKGDLSSESTVSRIRTEHFPLTLESARPSHTSQYLCASSPPGTGGTEAFFGQGTRLTVV.

This clonotype has just a few counts. The CDR3 spells CSVGGRRGGNEQFF. For the CDR3, the DNA is TGCAGCGTTGGGGGGCGGCGGGGGGGCAATGAGCAGTTCTTC. V usage is TRBV29-1 and J usage is TRBJ2-1, with 9 bases lining up with TRBD2. CDR3 length equals 14 residues. The V segment lost 4 bases and the J segment 6 bases; nucleotides outside the gene matches: 7. Germline V gives CDR1 SQVTM, CDR2 ANQGSEA.

The sample holds many counts of this clonotype. V and J are TRBV7-8 and TRBJ2-2; D is undetermined. This CDR3 contains 13 residues. CDR1 is SGHVS, CDR2 FQNEAQ, per germline. The germline V and J ends were trimmed by 5 bases and 4 bases, with 8 bases remaining between them. CDR3 region: CASSADGTGELFF. CDR3 bases: TGTGCCAGCAGCGCCGATGGCACCGGGGAGCTGTTTTTT.

This clonotype was observed a few times. The V call is TRBV6-5, the J call TRBJ2-2; D gene unclear. The V end lost 2 bases, the J end lost 5 bases, and 12 bases lay between the germline ends. The CDR3 extends over 15 amino acids. Looked up from germline, CDR1 is MNHEY and CDR2 is SVGAGI. DNA of the CDR3: TGTGCCAGCAGTTACCCCCAGTCGGGTACCGGGGAGCTGTTTTTT. Amino acids: CASSYPQSGTGELFF.

The chain has TRBV5-1 and TRBJ2-7; possibly TRBD1 for D (6 bases). CDR1 is SGHRS and CDR2 is YFSETQ in the germline V gene. The CDR3 spans 19 residues. Trimming cost V 0 bases and J 2 bases, with 24 bases left between them. This CDR3 is CASSLAPIGQTELTYEQYF. CDR3 in DNA: TGCGCCAGCAGCTTGGCCCCGATTGGACAGACAGAACTCACCTACGAGCAGTACTTC. The full variable domain, its missing parts supplied by reference TRBV5-1 and TRBJ2-7, is KAGVTQTPRYLIKTRGQQVTLSCSPISGHRSVSWYQQTPGQGLQFLFEYFSETQRNKGNFPGRFSGRQFSNSRSEMNVSTLELGDSALYLCASSLAPIGQTELTYEQYFGPGTRLTVT.

This clonotype was counted a few times. The chain has TRBV15 and TRBJ2-1; possible D gene TRBD2, 6 bases. Germline V gene sequence: CDR1 LNHNV, CDR2 YYDKDF (reference sequence). The V gene lost 1 base and the J gene lost 3 bases, with 16 bases spanning the gap. The CDR3 sequence is 17 residues long. The DNA of the CDR3 is TGTGCCACCAGCAGAGGGTACGGGAGCGGACTCTACAATGAGCAGTTCTTC. This sequence encodes CATSRGYGSGLYNEQFF.

This clonotype occurred a few times. The chain uses TRBV12-3 or TRBV12-4 and TRBJ1-1, with no clear D. Trimming removed 10 bases from V and 4 bases from J, with 16 bases in between. This CDR3 spans 13 amino acids. CDR3 residues: CATDSQRGTEAFF. In DNA form, the CDR3 reads TGTGCCACAGACTCCCAAAGAGGCACTGAAGCTTTCTTT.

This clonotype showed up many times. V gene TRBV27 combines with J gene TRBJ2-3; D is undetermined. The germline V gene has CDR1 MNHEY and CDR2 SMNVEV (reference sequence). V was cut by 2 bases and J by 2 bases, with 5 bases left in between. This CDR3 comprises 13 residues. CDR3 protein: CASSLVVTDTQYF. CDR3 DNA sequence: TGTGCCAGCAGTTTAGTGGTCACAGATACGCAGTATTTT.

This clonotype has more than one count but fewer than ten. The V gene is TRBV28, the J gene TRBJ2-1; D is uncertain. Germline-derived CDR1 and CDR2 are MDHEN and SYDVKM. This CDR3 contains 12 residues. The V end lost 2 bases, the J end lost 13 bases, and 12 bases lay between the germline ends. CDR3 coding DNA: TGTGCCAGCAGTTTAGCGACTCTTTATCAGTTCTTC. Translation gives CASSLATLYQFF. Combining the CDR3 with reference TRBV28 and TRBJ2-1 gives the whole variable domain DVKVTQSSRYLVKRTGEKVFLECVQDMDHENMFWYRQDPGLGLRLIYFSYDVKMKEKGDIPEGYSVSREKKERFSLILESASTNQTSMYLCASSLATLYQFFGPGTRLTVL.

This rearrangement joins TRBV5-1 to TRBJ2-1; tentatively, D is TRBD2 (7 bases). V was pared by 0 bases and J by 7 bases, with 20 bases between. CDR1 is SGHRS, CDR2 YFSETQ, per germline. This CDR3 contains 17 residues. The CDR3 DNA reads TGCGCCAGCAGCTTGGAGTCCGTCGGGGGGCCTCTGAATGAGCAGTTCTTC. Amino acid sequence: CASSLESVGGPLNEQFF.

J is TRBJ2-5 and V is TRBV2; D ambiguous. With 6 bases removed from V and 2 bases from J, the gap between germline ends came to 10 bases. The CDR3 has 13 residues. Germline CDR1 reads SNHLY; CDR2 reads FYNNEI. The CDR3 loop is CASRVRGQETQYF. In DNA, the CDR3 is TGTGCCAGCAGGGTACGCGGACAAGAGACCCAGTACTTC.

This clonotype came up many times. The genes are TRBV10-3 and TRBJ2-7; D remains unclear. V was shortened by 3 bases and J by 1 base, with 1 base between the two germline ends. The CDR3 sequence is 11 residues long. CDR1 and CDR2 from the germline V gene are ENHRY and SYGVKD. The CDR3 sequence: CAISDSYEQYF. The CDR3 DNA follows: TGTGCCATCAGTGATTCCTACGAGCAGTACTTC.

The rearrangement links TRBV6-6 to TRBJ2-7, with D uncertain. The V gene lost 8 bases and the J gene lost 1 base, with 12 bases spanning the gap. Per germline, CDR1 MNHNY and CDR2 SVGAGI (reference sequence). The CDR3 length is 13 residues. CDR3: CASRKGRSYEQYF. CDR3 nucleotide sequence: TGTGCCAGCCGAAAGGGCAGATCCTACGAGCAGTACTTC.

This clonotype was observed a handful of times. The genes are TRBV29-1 and TRBJ2-4, with 11 positions matching TRBD2. Germline CDR1 reads SQVTM; CDR2 reads ANQGSEA. Trimming removed 6 bases from V and 3 bases from J; junction bases left unmatched: 4. The CDR3 has 14 residues. CDR3 in DNA: TGCAGCGTCGTAGGGACTAGCGGCAAAAACATTCAGTACTTC. It encodes CSVVGTSGKNIQYF.

This clonotype was detected ten times or more. This chain connects TRBV28 to TRBJ1-2; tentative D call: TRBD1 (5 bases). The CDR3 is made up of 14 amino acids. The V gene's germline CDR1 is MDHEN and CDR2 SYDVKM. V dropped 3 bases and J dropped 8 bases, with 16 bases sitting between them. The CDR3 region has the DNA TGTGCCAGCAGTTTGGCCGGGGGAGTGAGGGGCTACACCTTC. This sequence encodes CASSLAGGVRGYTF.